This TCR beta chain emerged from a study of blood T cell repertoires in COVID-19. Study-wide context: Acute and convalescent COVID-19 samples came from the United States, Italy and Spain. Sample material is recorded as cDNA or gDNA derived from T cells, B-cell-depleted T cells, or PBMCs.

Original methodology: Amplification of reference gene primers was used by the study to estimate nucleated cell counts. Sequencing used immunoSEQ multiplex PCR; TCRdb keeps in-frame clones, though not all of them. That table supplies the V and J calls and clone size; D and trimming were determined from the DNA. The data contain about 210,000 clones, 80% to 90% of them singletons. This clone showed up just once. Sample: peripheral blood. The receptor comes from a woman between 35 and 50 years old with active or convalescent COVID-19.

CDR3 in amino acids: CASSYPTVFQETQYF. The CDR3 region has the DNA TGTGCCAGCAGTTACCCGACAGTTTTCCAAGAGACCCAGTACTTC. The V call is TRBV6-2 or TRBV6-3, the J call TRBJ2-5; D perhaps matches TRBD1 (5 bases). CDR3 size: 15 residues. Germline V gene sequence: CDR1 MNHEY, CDR2 SVGEGT. The V end was cut by 2 bases, the J end by 1 base, with 11 bases between.